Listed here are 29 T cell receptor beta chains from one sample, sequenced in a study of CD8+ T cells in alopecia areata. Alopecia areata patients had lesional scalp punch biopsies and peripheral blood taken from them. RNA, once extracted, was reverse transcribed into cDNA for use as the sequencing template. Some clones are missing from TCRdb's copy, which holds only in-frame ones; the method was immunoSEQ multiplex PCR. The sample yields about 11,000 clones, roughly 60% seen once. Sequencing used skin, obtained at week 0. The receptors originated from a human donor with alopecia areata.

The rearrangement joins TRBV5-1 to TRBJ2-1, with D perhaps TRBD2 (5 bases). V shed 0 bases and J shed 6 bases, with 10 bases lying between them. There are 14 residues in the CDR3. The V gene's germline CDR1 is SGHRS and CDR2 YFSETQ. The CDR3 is CASSLVAGGNEQFF. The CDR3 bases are TGCGCCAGCAGCTTGGTCGCTGGAGGCAATGAGCAGTTCTTC.

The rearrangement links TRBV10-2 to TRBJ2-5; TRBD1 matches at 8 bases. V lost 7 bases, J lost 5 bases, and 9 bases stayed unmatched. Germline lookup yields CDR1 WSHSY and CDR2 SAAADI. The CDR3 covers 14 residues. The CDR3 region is CASKVGTGGETQYF. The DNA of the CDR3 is TGCGCCAGCAAGGTGGGGACAGGTGGGGAGACCCAGTACTTC.

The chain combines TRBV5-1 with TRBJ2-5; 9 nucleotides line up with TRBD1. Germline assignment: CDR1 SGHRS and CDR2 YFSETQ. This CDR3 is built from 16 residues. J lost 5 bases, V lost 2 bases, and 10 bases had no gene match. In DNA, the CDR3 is TGCGCCAGCAGCTTCACAGGGGGCTCCTACATGGAGACCCAGTACTTC. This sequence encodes CASSFTGGSYMETQYF.

The CDR3 here is CASSDREDYGYTF. The CDR3 nucleotides read TGTGCCAGCAGTGACAGGGAGGACTATGGCTACACCTTC. The rearrangement links TRBV2 to TRBJ1-2; possibly TRBD1 for D (5 bases). The CDR3 consists of 13 residues. CDR1 is SNHLY and CDR2 is FYNNEI in the germline V gene. Trimming removed 3 bases from V and 3 bases from J, with 8 bases in between.

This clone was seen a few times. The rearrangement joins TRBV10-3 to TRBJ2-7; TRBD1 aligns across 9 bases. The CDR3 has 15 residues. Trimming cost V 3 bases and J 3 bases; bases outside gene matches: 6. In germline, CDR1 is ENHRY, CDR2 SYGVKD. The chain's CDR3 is CAISESGTGRYEQYF. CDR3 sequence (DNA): TGTGCCATCAGTGAATCCGGGACAGGGCGCTACGAGCAGTACTTC.

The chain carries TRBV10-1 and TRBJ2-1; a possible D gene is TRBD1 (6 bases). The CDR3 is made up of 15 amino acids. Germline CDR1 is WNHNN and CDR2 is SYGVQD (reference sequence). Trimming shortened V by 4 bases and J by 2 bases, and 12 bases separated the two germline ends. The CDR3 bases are TGCGCCAGCAGTGGAGGGCAGGGGACCTACAATGAGCAGTTCTTC. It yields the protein CASSGGQGTYNEQFF.

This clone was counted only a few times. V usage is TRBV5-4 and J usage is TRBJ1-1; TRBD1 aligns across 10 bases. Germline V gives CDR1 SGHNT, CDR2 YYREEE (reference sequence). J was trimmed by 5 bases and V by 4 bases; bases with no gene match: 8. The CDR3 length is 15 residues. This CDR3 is CASSPTGQGFTEAFF. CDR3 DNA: TGTGCCAGCAGCCCCACGGGACAGGGGTTTACTGAAGCTTTCTTT.

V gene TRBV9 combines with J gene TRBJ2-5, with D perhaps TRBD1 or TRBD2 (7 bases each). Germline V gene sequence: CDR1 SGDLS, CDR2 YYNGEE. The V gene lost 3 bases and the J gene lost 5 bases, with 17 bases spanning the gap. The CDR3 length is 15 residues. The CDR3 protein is CASSEGGTAGETQYF. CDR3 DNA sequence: TGTGCCAGCAGCGAGGGAGGGACAGCGGGGGAGACCCAGTACTTC. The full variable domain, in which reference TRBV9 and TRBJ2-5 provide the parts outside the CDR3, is DSGVTQTPKHLITATGQRVTLRCSPRSGDLSVYWYQQSLDQGLQFLIQYYNGEERAKGNILERFSAQQFPDLHSELNLSSLELGDSALYFCASSEGGTAGETQYFGPGTRLLVL.

CDR3 nucleotides: TGTGCCAGCAGCTTAAGCGGGAGTCAGGGACATGAGCAGTTCTTC. Amino acid sequence: CASSLSGSQGHEQFF. V is TRBV11-3 and J is TRBJ2-1, with 8 bases that match TRBD2. J was trimmed by 8 bases and V by 2 bases; bases with no gene match: 8. Per germline, CDR1 SGHNT and CDR2 YENEEA. The CDR3 loop spans 15 amino acids.

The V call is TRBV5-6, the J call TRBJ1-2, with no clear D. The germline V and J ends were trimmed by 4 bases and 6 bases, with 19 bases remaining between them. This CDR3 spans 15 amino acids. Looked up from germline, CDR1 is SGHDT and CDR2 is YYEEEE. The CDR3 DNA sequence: TGTGCCAGCAGCCTAAACCTCTGGACCGTGGATGGCTACACCTTC. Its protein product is CASSLNLWTVDGYTF.

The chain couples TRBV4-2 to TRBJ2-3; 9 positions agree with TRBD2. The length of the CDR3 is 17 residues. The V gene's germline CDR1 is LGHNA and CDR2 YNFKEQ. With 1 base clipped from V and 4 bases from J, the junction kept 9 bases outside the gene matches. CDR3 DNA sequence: TGTGCCAGCAGCCAAGGGGGGCTAGCGGGGCGCCCAGATACGCAGTATTTT. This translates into CASSQGGLAGRPDTQYF.

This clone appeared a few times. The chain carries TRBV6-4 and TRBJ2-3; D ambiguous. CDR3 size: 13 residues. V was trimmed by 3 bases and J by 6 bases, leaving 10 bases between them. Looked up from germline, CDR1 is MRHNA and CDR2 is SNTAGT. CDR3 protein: CASSEAEWDTQYF. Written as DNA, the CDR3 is TGTGCCAGCAGTGAGGCGGAATGGGATACGCAGTATTTT.

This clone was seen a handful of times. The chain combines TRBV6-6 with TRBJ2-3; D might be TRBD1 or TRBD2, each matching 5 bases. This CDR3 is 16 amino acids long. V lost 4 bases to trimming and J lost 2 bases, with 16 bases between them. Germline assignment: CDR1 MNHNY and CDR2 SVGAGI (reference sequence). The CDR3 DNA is TGTGCCAGCAGTTCTCCCTCTACAGGACTCACAGATACGCAGTATTTT. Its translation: CASSSPSTGLTDTQYF.

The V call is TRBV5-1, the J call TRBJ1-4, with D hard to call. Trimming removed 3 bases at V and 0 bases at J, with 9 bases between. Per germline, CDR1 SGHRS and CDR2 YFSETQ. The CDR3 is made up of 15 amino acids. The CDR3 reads CASSWAYATNEKLFF. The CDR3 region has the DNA TGCGCCAGCAGCTGGGCCTATGCAACTAATGAAAAACTGTTTTTT.

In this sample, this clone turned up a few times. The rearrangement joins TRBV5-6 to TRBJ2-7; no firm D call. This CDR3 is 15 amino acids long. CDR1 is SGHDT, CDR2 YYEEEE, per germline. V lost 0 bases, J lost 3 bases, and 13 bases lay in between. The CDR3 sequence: CASSLALGSVYEQYF. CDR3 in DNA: TGTGCCAGCAGCTTGGCCCTCGGGTCCGTCTACGAGCAGTACTTC.

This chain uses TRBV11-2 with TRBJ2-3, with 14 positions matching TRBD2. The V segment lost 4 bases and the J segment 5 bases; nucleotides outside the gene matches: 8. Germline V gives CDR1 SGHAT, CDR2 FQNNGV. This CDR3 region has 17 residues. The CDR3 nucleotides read TGTGCCAGCAGCTCTCCCTTGACTAGCGGGAGGGGAGATACGCAGTATTTT. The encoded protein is CASSSPLTSGRGDTQYF.

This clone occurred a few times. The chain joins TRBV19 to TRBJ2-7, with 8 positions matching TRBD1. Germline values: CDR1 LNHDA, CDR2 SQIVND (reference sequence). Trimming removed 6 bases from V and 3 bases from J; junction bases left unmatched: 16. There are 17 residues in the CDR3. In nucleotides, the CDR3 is TGTGCCAGTAGACCCACCAGGTGGCAGGGGGCCGACTACGAGCAGTACTTC. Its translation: CASRPTRWQGADYEQYF. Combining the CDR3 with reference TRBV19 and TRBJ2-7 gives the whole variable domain DGGITQSPKYLFRKEGQNVTLSCEQNLNHDAMYWYRQDPGQGLRLIYYSQIVNDFQKGDIAEGYSVSREKKESFPLTVTSAQKNPTAFYLCASRPTRWQGADYEQYFGPGTRLTVT.

The CDR3 region has the DNA TGCAGCGCGAGGGGTGAGGGGGCTAAGGGCTCTGGAAACACCATATATTTT. Protein sequence: CSARGEGAKGSGNTIYF. The chain carries TRBV29-1 and TRBJ1-3; the match to TRBD1 covers 7 bases. V lost 7 bases, J lost 0 bases, and 15 bases stayed unmatched. The CDR3 contains 17 residues. Germline CDR1 SQVTM, CDR2 ANQGSEA.

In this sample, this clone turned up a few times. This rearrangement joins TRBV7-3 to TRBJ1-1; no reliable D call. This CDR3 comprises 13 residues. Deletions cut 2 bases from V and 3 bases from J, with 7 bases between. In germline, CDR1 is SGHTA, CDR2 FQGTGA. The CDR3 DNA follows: TGTGCCAGCAGCTTAGAGTTGTACACTGAAGCTTTCTTT. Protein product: CASSLELYTEAFF.

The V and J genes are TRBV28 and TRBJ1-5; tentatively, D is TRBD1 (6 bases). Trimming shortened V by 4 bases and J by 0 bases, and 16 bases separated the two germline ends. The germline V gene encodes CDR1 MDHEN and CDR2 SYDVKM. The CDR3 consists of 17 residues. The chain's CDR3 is CASSSLLDSYSNQPQHF. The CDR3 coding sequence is TGTGCCAGCAGTTCCCTCTTGGACAGTTATAGCAATCAGCCCCAGCATTTT. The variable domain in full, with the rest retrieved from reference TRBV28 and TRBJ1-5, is DVKVTQSSRYLVKRTGEKVFLECVQDMDHENMFWYRQDPGLGLRLIYFSYDVKMKEKGDIPEGYSVSREKKERFSLILESASTNQTSMYLCASSSLLDSYSNQPQHFGDGTRLSIL.

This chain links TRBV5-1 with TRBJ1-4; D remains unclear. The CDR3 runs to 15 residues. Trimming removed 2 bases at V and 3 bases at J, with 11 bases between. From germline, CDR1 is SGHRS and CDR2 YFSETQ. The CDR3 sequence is CASSFSPGANEKLFF. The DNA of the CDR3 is TGCGCCAGCAGCTTTAGCCCTGGGGCTAATGAAAAACTGTTTTTT.

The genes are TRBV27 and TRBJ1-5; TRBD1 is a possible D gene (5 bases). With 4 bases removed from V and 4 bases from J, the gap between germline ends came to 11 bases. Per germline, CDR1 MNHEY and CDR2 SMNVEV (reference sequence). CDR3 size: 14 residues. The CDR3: CASSWGPGNQPQHF. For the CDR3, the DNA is TGTGCCAGCAGTTGGGGACCAGGGAATCAGCCCCAGCATTTT.

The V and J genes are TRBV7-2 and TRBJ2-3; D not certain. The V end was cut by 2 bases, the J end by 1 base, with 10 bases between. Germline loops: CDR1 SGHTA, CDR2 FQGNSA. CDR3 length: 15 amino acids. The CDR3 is CASSLRPTRTDTQYF. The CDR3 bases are TGTGCCAGCAGCTTACGCCCGACCCGCACAGATACGCAGTATTTT.

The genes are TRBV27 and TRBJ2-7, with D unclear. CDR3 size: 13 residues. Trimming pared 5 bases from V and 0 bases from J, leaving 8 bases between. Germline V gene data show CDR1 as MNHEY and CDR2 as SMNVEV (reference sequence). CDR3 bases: TGTGCCAGCAGTACTCCGCCCTCCTACGAGCAGTACTTC. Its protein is CASSTPPSYEQYF.

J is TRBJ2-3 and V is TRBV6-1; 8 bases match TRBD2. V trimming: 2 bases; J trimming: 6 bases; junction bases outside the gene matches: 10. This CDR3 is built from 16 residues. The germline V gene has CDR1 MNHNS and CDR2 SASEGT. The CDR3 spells CASSEWASGSLDTQYF. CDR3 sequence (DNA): TGTGCCAGCAGTGAATGGGCTAGCGGGTCCTTGGATACGCAGTATTTT.

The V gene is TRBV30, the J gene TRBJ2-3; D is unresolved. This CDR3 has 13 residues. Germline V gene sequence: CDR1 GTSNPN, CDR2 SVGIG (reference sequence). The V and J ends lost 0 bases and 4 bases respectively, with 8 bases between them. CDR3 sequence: CAWSVGGADTQYF. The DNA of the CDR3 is TGTGCCTGGAGTGTAGGTGGGGCAGATACGCAGTATTTT.

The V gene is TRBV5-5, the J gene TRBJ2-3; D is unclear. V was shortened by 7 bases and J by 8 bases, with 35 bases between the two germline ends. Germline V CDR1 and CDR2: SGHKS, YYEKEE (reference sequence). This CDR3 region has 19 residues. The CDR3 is CASQNESASLIWLAGTQYF. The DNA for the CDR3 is TGTGCCAGCCAAAACGAATCAGCAAGCCTGATTTGGTTAGCCGGTACGCAGTATTTT. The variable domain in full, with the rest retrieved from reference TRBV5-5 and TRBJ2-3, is DAGVTQSPTHLIKTRGQQVTLRCSPISGHKSVSWYQQVLGQGPQFIFQYYEKEERGRGNFPDRFSARQFPNYSSELNVNALLLGDSALYLCASQNESASLIWLAGTQYFGPGTRLTVL.

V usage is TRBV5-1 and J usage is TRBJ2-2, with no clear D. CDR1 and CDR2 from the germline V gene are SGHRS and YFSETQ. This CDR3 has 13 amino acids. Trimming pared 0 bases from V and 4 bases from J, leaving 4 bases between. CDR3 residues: CASSLALTGELFF. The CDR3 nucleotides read TGCGCCAGCAGCTTGGCCCTCACCGGGGAGCTGTTTTTT.

CDR3 DNA: TGCGCCAGCAGCCTTAACGACAGGGCCGGGGCAGAGACCCAGTACTTC. The encoded protein is CASSLNDRAGAETQYF. The rearrangement uses TRBV4-1 and TRBJ2-5, with TRBD1 matching 7 bases. The CDR3 sequence is 16 residues long. Germline V gene sequence: CDR1 MGHRA, CDR2 YSYEKL. With V trimmed by 4 bases and J by 4 bases, 12 bases remained unmatched.